The clone carrying this T cell receptor beta chain was seen many times. Antigen specificity is unknown. MiXCR, run by TCRdb on the 5' RACE reads, gives a single entry per CDR3 protein. Among 250,000 to 300,000 distinct CDR3 sequences listed, approximately 12% were seen once. The germline V gene has CDR1 SGHRS and CDR2 YFSETQ. The V and J ends lost 5 bases and 1 base respectively, with 6 bases between them. This CDR3 comprises 12 residues. The data stem from a study of T cells after yellow fever vaccination. Study-wide results and caveats: A large majority of primary-vaccination clones showed up again after the booster (approximately 95% CD4, around 90% CD8).

The chain carries TRBV5-1 and TRBJ2-5; D is unclear. The input for sequencing was CD4+ T cells sorted from PBMCs, taken 45 days after the yellow fever booster vaccination. The TCR sequence derives from a young man who received the YFV17D yellow fever vaccine. This CDR3 is CASRKPQETQYF. The CDR3 DNA is TGCGCCAGCAGAAAACCCCAAGAGACCCAGTACTTC.